This T cell receptor beta chain is from a study of technical replicates of blood from several donors. The CDR3 has 15 amino acids. Looked up from germline, CDR1 is LNHDA and CDR2 is SQIVND (reference sequence). V lost 1 base, J lost 4 bases, and 13 bases lay in between. This table comes from immunoSEQ multiplex PCR, and its TCRdb copy is limited to in-frame clones, with some not included. The sample has tens of thousands of clones; about 94% are singletons. Sequencing input: T cells isolated from PBMCs. The source is a human donor in good health. This chain links TRBV19 with TRBJ1-1; TRBD1 might be the D (6 bases). CDR3 amino acids: CASSIGQVVGTEAFF. CDR3 nucleotides: TGTGCCAGTAGTATAGGACAGGTCGTGGGCACTGAAGCTTTCTTT.